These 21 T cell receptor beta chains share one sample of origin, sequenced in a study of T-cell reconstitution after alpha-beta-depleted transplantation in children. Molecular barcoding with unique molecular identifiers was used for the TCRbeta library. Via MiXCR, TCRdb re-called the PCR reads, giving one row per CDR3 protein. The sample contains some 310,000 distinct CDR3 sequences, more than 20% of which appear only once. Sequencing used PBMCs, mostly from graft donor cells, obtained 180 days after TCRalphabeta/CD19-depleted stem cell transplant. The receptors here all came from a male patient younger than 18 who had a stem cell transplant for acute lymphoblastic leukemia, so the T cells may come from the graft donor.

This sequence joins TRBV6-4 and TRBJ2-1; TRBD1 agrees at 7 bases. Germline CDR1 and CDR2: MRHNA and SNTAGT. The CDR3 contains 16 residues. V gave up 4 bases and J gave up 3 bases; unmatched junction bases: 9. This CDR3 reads CASSARGGPFYNEQFF. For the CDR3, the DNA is TGTGCCAGCAGTGCCCGAGGGGGCCCCTTCTACAATGAGCAGTTCTTC.

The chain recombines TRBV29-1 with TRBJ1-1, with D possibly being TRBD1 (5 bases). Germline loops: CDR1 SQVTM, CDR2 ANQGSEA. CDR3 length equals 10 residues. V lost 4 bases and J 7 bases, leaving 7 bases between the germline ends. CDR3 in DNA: TGCAGCGTTGCGACAGTTGAAGCTTTCTTT. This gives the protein CSVATVEAFF.

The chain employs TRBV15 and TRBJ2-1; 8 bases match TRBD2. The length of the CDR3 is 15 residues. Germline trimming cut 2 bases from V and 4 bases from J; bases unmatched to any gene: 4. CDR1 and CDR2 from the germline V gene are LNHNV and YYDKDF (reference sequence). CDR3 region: CATSRTRGGYNEQFF. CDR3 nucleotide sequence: TGTGCCACCAGCAGAACCCGGGGGGGTTACAATGAGCAGTTCTTC.

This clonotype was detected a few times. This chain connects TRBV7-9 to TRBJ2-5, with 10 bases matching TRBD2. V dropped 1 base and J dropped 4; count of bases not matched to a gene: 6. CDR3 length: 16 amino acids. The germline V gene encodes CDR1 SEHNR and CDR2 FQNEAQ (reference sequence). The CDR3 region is CASSLGVAGGGETQYF. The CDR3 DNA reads TGTGCCAGCAGCTTAGGGGTAGCGGGAGGAGGAGAGACCCAGTACTTC.

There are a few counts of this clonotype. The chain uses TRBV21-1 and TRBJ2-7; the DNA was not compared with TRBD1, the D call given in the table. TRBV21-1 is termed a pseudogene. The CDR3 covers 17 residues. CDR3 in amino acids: CASSNGSSTGETYEQYF. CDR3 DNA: TGTGCCAGCAGCAACGGGAGTTCGACAGGGGAGACCTACGAGCAGTACTTC.

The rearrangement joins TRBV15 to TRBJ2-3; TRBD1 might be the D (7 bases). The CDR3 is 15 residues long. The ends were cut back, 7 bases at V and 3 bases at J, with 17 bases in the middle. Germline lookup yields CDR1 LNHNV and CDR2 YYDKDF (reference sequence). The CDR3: CATTSGAGGTDTQYF. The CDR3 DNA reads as TGTGCCACCACCTCGGGAGCAGGGGGTACAGATACGCAGTATTTT.

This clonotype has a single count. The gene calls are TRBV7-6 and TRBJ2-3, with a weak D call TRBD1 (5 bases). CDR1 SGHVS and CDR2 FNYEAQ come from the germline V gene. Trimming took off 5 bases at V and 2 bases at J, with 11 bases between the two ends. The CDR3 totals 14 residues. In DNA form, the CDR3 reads TGTGCCAGCAGCCAGATAGGGGTCACAGATACGCAGTATTTT. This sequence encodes CASSQIGVTDTQYF.

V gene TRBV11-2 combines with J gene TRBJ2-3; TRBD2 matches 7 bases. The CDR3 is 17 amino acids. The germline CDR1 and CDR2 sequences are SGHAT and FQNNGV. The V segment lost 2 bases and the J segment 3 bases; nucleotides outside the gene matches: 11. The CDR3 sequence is CASSLSMRESSTDTQYF. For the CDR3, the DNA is TGTGCCAGCAGCTTAAGCATGCGGGAGTCGAGTACAGATACGCAGTATTTT. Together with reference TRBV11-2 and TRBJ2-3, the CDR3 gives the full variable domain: EAGVAQSPRYKIIEKRQSVAFWCNPISGHATLYWYQQILGQGPKLLIQFQNNGVVDDSQLPKDRFSAERLKGVDSTLKIQPAKLEDSAVYLCASSLSMRESSTDTQYFGPGTRLTVL.

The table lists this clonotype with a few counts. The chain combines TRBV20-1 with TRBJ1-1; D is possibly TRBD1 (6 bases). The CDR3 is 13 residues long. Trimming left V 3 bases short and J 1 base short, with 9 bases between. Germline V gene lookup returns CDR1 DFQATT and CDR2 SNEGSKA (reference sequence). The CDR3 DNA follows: TGCAGTGCTAGGCGGGGGCCGAACACTGAAGCTTTCTTT. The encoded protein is CSARRGPNTEAFF.

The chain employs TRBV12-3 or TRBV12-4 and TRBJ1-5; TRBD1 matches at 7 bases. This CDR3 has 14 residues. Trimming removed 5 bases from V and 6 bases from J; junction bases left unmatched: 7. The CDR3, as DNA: TGTGCCAGCAGTAGAGGGGGCTTAATTCAGCCCCAGCATTTT. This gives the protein CASSRGGLIQPQHF.

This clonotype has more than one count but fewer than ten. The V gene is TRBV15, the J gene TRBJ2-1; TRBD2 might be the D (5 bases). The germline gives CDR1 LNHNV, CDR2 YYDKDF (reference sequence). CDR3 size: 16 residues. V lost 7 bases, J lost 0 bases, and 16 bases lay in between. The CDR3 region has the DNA TGTGCCACCAAAGAGGCTAGCACGAGCTCCTACAATGAGCAGTTCTTC. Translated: CATKEASTSSYNEQFF.

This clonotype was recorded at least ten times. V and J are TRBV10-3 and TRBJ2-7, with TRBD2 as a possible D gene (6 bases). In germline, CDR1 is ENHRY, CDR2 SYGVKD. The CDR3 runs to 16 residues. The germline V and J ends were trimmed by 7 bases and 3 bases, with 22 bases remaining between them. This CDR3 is CAINQYGEDGGYEQYF. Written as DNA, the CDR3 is TGTGCCATCAATCAGTATGGTGAGGACGGGGGCTACGAGCAGTACTTC.

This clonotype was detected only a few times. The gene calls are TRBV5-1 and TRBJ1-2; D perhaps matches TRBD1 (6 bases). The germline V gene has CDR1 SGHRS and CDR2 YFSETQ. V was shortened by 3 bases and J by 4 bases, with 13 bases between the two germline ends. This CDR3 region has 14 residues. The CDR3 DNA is TGCGCCAGCAGCTGGGGAGGGGGGACCTATGGCTACACCTTC. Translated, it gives CASSWGGGTYGYTF. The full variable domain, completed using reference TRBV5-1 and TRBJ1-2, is KAGVTQTPRYLIKTRGQQVTLSCSPISGHRSVSWYQQTPGQGLQFLFEYFSETQRNKGNFPGRFSGRQFSNSRSEMNVSTLELGDSALYLCASSWGGGTYGYTFGSGTRLTVV.

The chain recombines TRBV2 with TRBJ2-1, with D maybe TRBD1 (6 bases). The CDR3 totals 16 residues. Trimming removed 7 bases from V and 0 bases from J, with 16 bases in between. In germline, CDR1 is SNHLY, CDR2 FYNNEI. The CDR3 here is CASNLGRGSSYNEQFF. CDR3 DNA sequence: TGTGCCAGCAACTTAGGAAGGGGGAGCTCCTACAATGAGCAGTTCTTC.

In nucleotides, the CDR3 is TGTGCCAGCAGTACACCCTCCTCCAGGGGCGAGCAGTACTTC. Amino acids: CASSTPSSRGEQYF. The chain combines TRBV6-1 with TRBJ2-7; D possibly corresponds to TRBD1 (6 bases). This CDR3 has 14 residues. Germline CDR1 MNHNS, CDR2 SASEGT. V was pared by 5 bases and J by 6 bases, with 17 bases between.

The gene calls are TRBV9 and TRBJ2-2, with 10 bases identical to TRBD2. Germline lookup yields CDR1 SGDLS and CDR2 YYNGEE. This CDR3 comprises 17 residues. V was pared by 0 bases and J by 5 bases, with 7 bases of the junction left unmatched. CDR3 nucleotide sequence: TGTGCCAGCAGCGTAGCTCGGACTAGCGGATTTACCGGGGAGCTGTTTTTT. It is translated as CASSVARTSGFTGELFF.

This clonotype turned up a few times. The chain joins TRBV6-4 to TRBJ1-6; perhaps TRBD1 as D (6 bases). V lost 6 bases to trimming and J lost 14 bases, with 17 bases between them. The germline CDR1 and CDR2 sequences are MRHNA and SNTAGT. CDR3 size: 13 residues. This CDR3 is CASSLDGGAALHF. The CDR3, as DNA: TGTGCCAGCAGCCTTGATGGGGGGGCGGCCCTCCACTTT.

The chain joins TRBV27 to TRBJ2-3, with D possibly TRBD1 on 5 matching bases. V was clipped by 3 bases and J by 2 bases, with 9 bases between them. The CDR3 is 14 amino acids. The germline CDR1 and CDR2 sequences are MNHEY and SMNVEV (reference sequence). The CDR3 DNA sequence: TGTGCCAGCAGTTTGGGCAGGGTCACAGATACGCAGTATTTT. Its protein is CASSLGRVTDTQYF.

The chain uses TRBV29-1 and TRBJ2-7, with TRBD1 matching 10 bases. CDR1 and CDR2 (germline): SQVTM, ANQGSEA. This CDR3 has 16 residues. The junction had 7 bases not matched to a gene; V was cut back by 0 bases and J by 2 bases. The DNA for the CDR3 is TGCAGCGTTGAAGATCGGGGGGACAGGGGCCCCTACGAGCAGTACTTC. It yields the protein CSVEDRGDRGPYEQYF.

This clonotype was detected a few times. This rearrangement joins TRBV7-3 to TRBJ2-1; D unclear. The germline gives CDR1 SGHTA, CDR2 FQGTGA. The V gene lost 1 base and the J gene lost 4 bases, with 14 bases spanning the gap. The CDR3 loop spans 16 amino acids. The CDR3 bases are TGTGCCAGCAGCTTAAACCGGGCGACGGCTTACAATGAGCAGTTCTTC. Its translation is CASSLNRATAYNEQFF.

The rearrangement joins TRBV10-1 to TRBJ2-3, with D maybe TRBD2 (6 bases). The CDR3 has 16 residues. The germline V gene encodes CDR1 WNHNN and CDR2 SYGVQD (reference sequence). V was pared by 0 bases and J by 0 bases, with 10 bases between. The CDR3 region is CASSESGGPSTDTQYF. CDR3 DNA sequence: TGCGCCAGCAGTGAGTCTGGAGGGCCGAGCACAGATACGCAGTATTTT.